The 10 T cell receptor beta chains below all came from one sample that was sequenced in a study of somatic mutations in cytotoxic T cells in rheumatoid arthritis. The table came from immunoSEQ multiplex PCR; TCRdb's copy has only in-frame clones and leaves some out. This table has more than 20,000 clones, approximately 80% appearing once. The sample was CD8+ T cells sorted from blood. The receptors stem from an adult with rheumatoid arthritis.

This clone was picked up a small number of times. The chain's CDR3 is CASSGSGLDGYTF. In DNA form, the CDR3 reads TGTGCCAGTAGTGGATCAGGGCTCGATGGCTACACCTTC. The chain is built from TRBV19 and TRBJ1-2, with D possibly TRBD1 on 5 matching bases. CDR3 size: 13 residues. CDR1 and CDR2 from the germline V gene are LNHDA and SQIVND (reference sequence). Trimming pared 5 bases from V and 6 bases from J, leaving 13 bases between.

The chain uses TRBV7-8 and TRBJ2-7; D uncertain. Deletions cut 3 bases from V and 0 bases from J, with 12 bases between. The CDR3 totals 15 residues. In germline, CDR1 is SGHVS, CDR2 FQNEAQ. Here the CDR3 reads CASSFGLGSSYEQYF. CDR3 coding DNA: TGTGCCAGCAGCTTTGGTCTGGGCAGCTCCTACGAGCAGTACTTC. Full variable domain (remainder filled in from reference TRBV7-8 and TRBJ2-7): GAGVSQSPRYKVAKRGQDVALRCDPISGHVSLFWYQQALGQGPEFLTYFQNEAQLDKSGLPSDRFFAERPEGSVSTLKIQRTQQEDSAVYLCASSFGLGSSYEQYFGPGTRLTVT.

This clone was counted between two and nine times. V usage is TRBV19 and J usage is TRBJ1-1; D is ambiguous. V dropped 2 bases and J dropped 4 bases, with 8 bases sitting between them. The CDR3 loop spans 13 amino acids. Germline assignment: CDR1 LNHDA and CDR2 SQIVND (reference sequence). The CDR3 sequence is CASSITPATEAFF. As DNA, the CDR3 is TGTGCCAGTAGTATAACTCCTGCCACTGAAGCTTTCTTT.

The chain is built from TRBV6-5 and TRBJ2-1, with 7 bases matching TRBD2. This CDR3 comprises 13 residues. The germline V gene encodes CDR1 MNHEY and CDR2 SVGAGI. V lost 11 bases to trimming and J lost 2 bases; unmatched junction nucleotides: 6. As DNA, the CDR3 is TGTGCCTCCCGCGGGGGTCCCTACAATGAGCAGTTCTTC. It specifies CASRGGPYNEQFF.

The chain links TRBV4-1 to TRBJ1-3; D ambiguous. With 1 base removed from V and 0 bases from J, the gap between germline ends came to 10 bases. The CDR3 spans 16 residues. CDR1 MGHRA and CDR2 YSYEKL come from the germline V gene. The CDR3 loop reads CASSQVYQSSGNTIYF. The CDR3 bases are TGCGCCAGCAGCCAAGTTTACCAGAGCTCTGGAAACACCATATATTTT.

This chain links TRBV13 with TRBJ2-7, with D unresolved. CDR3 length: 16 residues. Germline V CDR1 and CDR2: PRHDT, FYEKMQ (reference sequence). Trimming stripped 5 bases from V and 1 base from J, with 18 bases between. The CDR3 DNA reads as TGTGCCAGCAGCCAACCTCCCGCAAGTGGATCCTACGAGCAGTACTTC. Its protein product is CASSQPPASGSYEQYF.

This clone has just a few counts. The chain carries TRBV6-5 and TRBJ1-6; D may be TRBD1 (6 bases). Germline loops: CDR1 MNHEY, CDR2 SVGAGI. This CDR3 comprises 16 residues. V lost 4 bases and J 7 bases, leaving 17 bases between the germline ends. The CDR3 DNA reads as TGTGCCAGCAGTTTCCCGAGGGGGGGAGAGAATTCACCCCTCCACTTT. Its protein product is CASSFPRGGENSPLHF.

The chain couples TRBV19 to TRBJ1-1; D is ambiguous. The V end was cut by 1 base, the J end by 0 bases, with 18 bases between. Germline CDR1 is LNHDA and CDR2 is SQIVND (reference sequence). The CDR3 contains 18 residues. The CDR3 sequence is CASSIALALGRMNTEAFF. The CDR3 bases are TGTGCCAGTAGTATAGCCTTAGCGCTCGGACGGATGAACACTGAAGCTTTCTTT.

V gene TRBV10-3 combines with J gene TRBJ2-7, with 8 bases fitting TRBD1. Losses at the gene ends were 4 bases for V and 3 bases for J; bases not matched to a gene: 2. Germline V lookup: CDR1 ENHRY, CDR2 SYGVKD. The CDR3 length is 13 residues. The CDR3 coding sequence is TGTGCCATCAGTGTAGACAGGGGCTACGAGCAGTACTTC. It codes for CAISVDRGYEQYF.

The chain carries TRBV27 and TRBJ2-4, with D perhaps assigned TRBD1 or TRBD2 (5 bases each). Germline lookup yields CDR1 MNHEY and CDR2 SMNVEV (reference sequence). V was shortened by 5 bases and J by 6 bases, with 17 bases between the two germline ends. CDR3 size: 15 residues. CDR3 sequence (DNA): TGTGCCAGCAGTCCCTCGACCTTGGGGACAAACATTCAGTACTTC. This sequence encodes CASSPSTLGTNIQYF.